Listed below are T cell receptor beta chains from one sample, sequenced in a study of cytomegalovirus exposure and HLA in healthy donors. The assay was immunoSEQ multiplex PCR, and TCRdb's table has in-frame clones only and misses some. The table has 170,000 or so clones, about 78% seen once. The sequencing input was PBMCs. These receptors originate from a woman aged 50 to 60 in good health and CMV-seropositive. The CDR3 runs from the conserved cysteine through the conserved F or W. Fields, in order: clone size, D gene, V gene, J gene, CDR3 length, CDR3 protein, CDR3 DNA. A D gene is named only where the DNA matches it firmly. Some rows mark clone size as missing; the rest say once, few, many or name a class of expanded clone.

NA,NA,TRBV18,TRBJ1-2,13,CASSMDKFYGYTF,TGTGCCAGCTCAATGGACAAATTCTATGGCTACACCTTC
once,NA,TRBV18,TRBJ1-2,13,CASSQGERYGYTF,TGTGCCAGCTCACAGGGGGAGAGGTATGGCTACACCTTC
NA,NA,TRBV5-5,TRBJ1-6,16,CASSQVARAYNSPLHF,TGTGCCAGCAGCCAGGTCGCCAGGGCCTATAATTCACCCCTCCACTTT
NA,TRBD2,TRBV5-1,TRBJ2-5,15,CASSLVAGDGETQYF,TGCGCCAGCAGCTTGGTAGCGGGGGACGGAGAGACCCAGTACTTC
NA,NA,TRBV5-1,TRBJ1-6,14,CASSPGLNDSPLHF,TGCGCCAGCTCGCCGGGACTCAATGATTCACCCCTCCACTTT
once,NA,TRBV4-1,TRBJ2-1,15,CASSQSRVSYNEQFF,TGCGCCAGCAGCCAATCGAGGGTGTCCTACAATGAGCAGTTCTTC
NA,NA,TRBV5-6,TRBJ1-1,13,CASSTQGGTEAFF,TGTGCCAGCAGCACCCAGGGTGGCACTGAAGCTTTCTTT
once,TRBD2,TRBV6-5,TRBJ2-1,13,CASRGLAVNEQFF,TGTGCCAGCAGAGGACTAGCGGTAAATGAGCAGTTCTTC
NA,NA,TRBV7-8,TRBJ2-7,14,CASSPSSSPYEQYF,TGTGCCAGCAGCCCTAGCTCCTCACCCTACGAGCAGTACTTC
NA,NA,TRBV18,TRBJ2-6,14,CASSRGAGANVLTF,TGTGCCAGCTCTCGCGGGGCTGGGGCCAACGTCCTGACTTTC
NA,NA,TRBV19,TRBJ1-2,15,CASSPYEGQLHGYTF,TGTGCCAGTAGTCCGTATGAGGGACAACTTCATGGCTACACCTTC
NA,NA,TRBV5-5,TRBJ2-2,13,CASSSANTGELFF,TGTGCCAGCAGTTCCGCGAACACCGGGGAGCTGTTTTTT
NA,NA,TRBV11-1,TRBJ2-2,14,CASSLDYINGELFF,TGTGCCAGCAGCTTGGACTATATAAACGGGGAGCTGTTTTTT
NA,TRBD1,TRBV2,TRBJ2-5,14,CASNRQGARETQYF,TGTGCCAGCAATAGACAGGGGGCGCGAGAGACCCAGTACTTC